Detailed here is one T cell receptor beta chain. The data stem from a study of blood T cell repertoires in COVID-19. Background on the study: The United States, Italy and Spain were the sources of the acute and convalescent COVID-19 samples. PBMCs, B-cell-depleted T cells, or T cells were the source of the cDNA or gDNA that made up the material.

This CDR3 is 17 amino acids long. Trimming cost V 6 bases and J 1 base, with 21 bases left between them. The germline V gene has CDR1 MNHEY and CDR2 SMNVEV (reference sequence). Original analysis: Amplifying reference gene primers gave estimates of nucleated cell counts. Profiled with immunoSEQ multiplex PCR; TCRdb holds only in-frame clones, not every one. That table furnishes V, J and clone size, whereas the DNA furnished D and trimming. The data contain 230,000 or so clones, about 90% of them singletons. The chain is built from TRBV27 and TRBJ1-1; D gene unclear. Sequenced sample: peripheral blood. This sequence was found in a man between 35 and 55 years old with active or convalescent COVID-19. The DNA of the CDR3 is TGTGCCAGCAGCCCCAATACACCCCGTGGAGCGAACACTGAAGCTTTCTTT. It yields the protein CASSPNTPRGANTEAFF.